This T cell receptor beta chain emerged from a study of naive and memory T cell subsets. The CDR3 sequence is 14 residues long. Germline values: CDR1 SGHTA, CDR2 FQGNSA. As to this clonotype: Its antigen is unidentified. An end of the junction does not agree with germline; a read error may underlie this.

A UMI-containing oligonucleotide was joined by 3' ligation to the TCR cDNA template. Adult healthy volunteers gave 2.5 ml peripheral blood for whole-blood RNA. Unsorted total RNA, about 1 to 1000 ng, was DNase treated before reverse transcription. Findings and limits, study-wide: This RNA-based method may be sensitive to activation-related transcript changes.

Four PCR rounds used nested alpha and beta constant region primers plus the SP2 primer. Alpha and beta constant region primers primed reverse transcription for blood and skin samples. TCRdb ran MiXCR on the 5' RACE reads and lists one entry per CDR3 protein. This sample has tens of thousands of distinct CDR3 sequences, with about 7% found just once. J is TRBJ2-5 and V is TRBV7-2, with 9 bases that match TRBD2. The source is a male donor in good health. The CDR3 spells CASSLEGTSWQRGF. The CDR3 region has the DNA TGTGCCAGCAGCTTAGAAGGGACTAGCTGGCAGCGAGGGTTC.